These 4 T cell receptor beta chains were all obtained from the same sample, sequenced in a study of shared clonotypes between healthy human individuals. Only in-frame clones appear in the TCRdb table, and some are missing; sequencing was by immunoSEQ multiplex PCR. The table lists around 240,000 clones, 50% to 80% of them singletons, with over 8.5% in the top ten. The sequenced sample consisted of memory CD4+ T cells sorted from blood. Subset in this sample: CD45RA-negative fraction. The receptors originated from a man aged 25 to 40 in good health.

This clone was seen a handful of times. This chain connects TRBV2 to TRBJ2-3; the match to TRBD2 covers 8 bases. The germline V gene encodes CDR1 SNHLY and CDR2 FYNNEI. The J segment lost 4 bases and the V segment lost 6 bases, leaving 9 bases of the junction unmatched. This CDR3 has 15 residues. Written as DNA, the CDR3 is TGTGCCAGCAGACCCCGAGGACTAGCTGCAGATACGCAGTATTTT. Translating gives CASRPRGLAADTQYF.

This chain joins TRBV5-4 and TRBJ2-1, with 14 bases aligning to TRBD2. This CDR3 spans 16 amino acids. V lost 4 bases, J lost 10 bases, and 10 bases stayed unmatched. CDR1 SGHNT and CDR2 YYREEE come from the germline V gene (reference sequence). CDR3 in amino acids: CASSPGLAGAPREQFF. The CDR3 bases are TGTGCCAGCAGCCCGGGACTAGCGGGAGCCCCGCGCGAGCAGTTCTTC.

V is TRBV7-9 and J is TRBJ2-1; D call uncertain. The CDR3 covers 13 residues. Trimming removed 3 bases from V and 6 bases from J, with 9 bases in between. Germline CDR1 is SEHNR and CDR2 is FQNEAQ (reference sequence). The CDR3 here is CASSFTDVNEQFF. CDR3 in DNA: TGTGCCAGCAGCTTTACCGATGTCAATGAGCAGTTCTTC.

The J gene is TRBJ2-7, the V gene TRBV6-1, with unresolved D. The germline CDR1 and CDR2 sequences are MNHNS and SASEGT. Deletions cut 7 bases from V and 3 bases from J, with 7 bases between. There are 11 residues in the CDR3. The CDR3 nucleotides read TGTGCCAGCACGGCATTCTACGAGCAGTACTTC. Amino acid sequence: CASTAFYEQYF.